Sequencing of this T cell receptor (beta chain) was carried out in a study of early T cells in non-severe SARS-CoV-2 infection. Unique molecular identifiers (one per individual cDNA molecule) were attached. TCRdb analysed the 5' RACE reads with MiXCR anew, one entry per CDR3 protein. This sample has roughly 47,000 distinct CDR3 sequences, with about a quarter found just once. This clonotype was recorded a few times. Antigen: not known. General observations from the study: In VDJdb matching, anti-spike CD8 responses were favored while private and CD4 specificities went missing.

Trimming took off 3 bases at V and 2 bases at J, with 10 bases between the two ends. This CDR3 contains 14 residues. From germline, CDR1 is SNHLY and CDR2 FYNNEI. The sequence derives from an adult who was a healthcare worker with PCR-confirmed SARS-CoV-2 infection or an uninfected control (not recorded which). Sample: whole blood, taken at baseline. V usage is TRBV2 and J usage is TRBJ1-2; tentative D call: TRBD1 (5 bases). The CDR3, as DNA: TGTGCCAGCAGTGAGAGGGGACCCAACTATGGCTACACCTTC. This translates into CASSERGPNYGYTF. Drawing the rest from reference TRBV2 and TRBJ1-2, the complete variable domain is EPEVTQTPSHQVTQMGQEVILRCVPISNHLYFYWYRQILGQKVEFLVSFYNNEISEKSEIFDDQFSVERPDGSNFTLKIRSTKLEDSAMYFCASSERGPNYGYTFGSGTRLTVV.